This T cell receptor beta chain derives from a study of OX40 agonist ivuxolimab in advanced cancers. About the study: One hepatocellular carcinoma and a couple of cutaneous melanoma patients partially responded. Study findings and constraints: Expanded clones were, on average, more numerous in CD8+ T cells than in CD4+.

The table lists this clone with a few counts. Its specificity is unknown. Generated by immunoSEQ multiplex PCR, the TCRdb table keeps only in-frame clones and is missing some. The sample records 11,000 to 15,000 clones, more than 65% being singletons. The germline gives CDR1 SGHAT, CDR2 FQNNGV. V shed 5 bases and J shed 6 bases, with 16 bases lying between them. CDR3 size: 14 residues. Sequencing was performed on CD4+ or CD8+ T cells sorted from blood, taken in a trial of the OX40 agonist ivuxolimab. The TCR comes from an adult with an advanced solid tumor such as melanoma, head and neck, liver or kidney cancer. The rearrangement uses TRBV11-2 and TRBJ1-2, with D maybe TRBD1 (6 bases). CDR3 bases: TGTGCCAGCAGCCCAGCCGTCAGGGGACATGGCTACACCTTC. This encodes CASSPAVRGHGYTF.